These 23 T cell receptor beta chains originate from one sample sequenced in a study of cytotoxic CD8 clonotypes in ibrutinib-treated CLL. The assay was immunoSEQ multiplex PCR, and TCRdb's table has in-frame clones only and misses some. This table holds more than 9,000 clones, 60% to 80% found once. The starting material was PBMCs, obtained before ibrutinib treatment. The receptors stem from a human donor with chronic lymphocytic leukemia.

The genes are TRBV4-1 and TRBJ1-2; TRBD1 matches 8 bases. The trim removed 2 bases at V and 5 bases at J, leaving 7 bases unmatched. Germline loops: CDR1 MGHRA, CDR2 YSYEKL. The CDR3 is 15 residues long. CDR3 bases: TGCGCCAGCAGCCAAATGCAGGGGGCGCGGTATGGCTACACCTTC. Translating it yields CASSQMQGARYGYTF.

J is TRBJ1-2 and V is TRBV5-4; 9 nucleotides agree with TRBD1. V lost 4 bases, J lost 5 bases, and 3 bases stayed unmatched. This CDR3 has 13 amino acids. The V gene's germline CDR1 is SGHNT and CDR2 YYREEE (reference sequence). This CDR3 is CASSPGQGYGYTF. CDR3 nucleotides: TGTGCCAGCAGCCCCGGACAGGGGTATGGCTACACCTTC. The entire variable domain, with the rest obtained from reference TRBV5-4 and TRBJ1-2, is as follows: ETGVTQSPTHLIKTRGQQVTLRCSSQSGHNTVSWYQQALGQGPQFIFQYYREEENGRGNFPPRFSGLQFPNYSSELNVNALELDDSALYLCASSPGQGYGYTFGSGTRLTVV.

The gene calls are TRBV11-3 and TRBJ2-2; 8 bases align to TRBD1. The CDR3 covers 16 residues. Germline V CDR1 and CDR2: SGHNT, YENEEA. V was clipped by 2 bases and J by 3 bases; unmatched bases: 5. The CDR3 loop is CASSLRQGAYTGELFF. The CDR3 DNA reads TGTGCCAGCAGCTTACGGCAGGGGGCTTACACCGGGGAGCTGTTTTTT.

The genes are TRBV14 and TRBJ2-7; TRBD2 might be the D (5 bases). CDR3 length: 14 residues. V was trimmed by 3 bases and J by 1 base, leaving 10 bases between them. CDR1 and CDR2 from the germline V gene are SGHDN and FVKESK. Written as DNA, the CDR3 is TGTGCCAGCAGCCACTTCGGGGATTCCTACGAGCAGTACTTC. Its protein is CASSHFGDSYEQYF.

This clone was counted only a few times. The chain has TRBV30 and TRBJ1-5; D is possibly TRBD1 (5 bases). This CDR3 contains 13 residues. Germline V lookup: CDR1 GTSNPN, CDR2 SVGIG (reference sequence). Trimming stripped 2 bases from V and 4 bases from J, with 9 bases between. CDR3 residues: CAWSWPGNQPQHF. DNA for the CDR3: TGTGCCTGGAGTTGGCCAGGGAATCAGCCCCAGCATTTT.

The rearrangement uses TRBV5-4 and TRBJ1-3, with a weak D call TRBD1 (5 bases). Germline V CDR1 and CDR2: SGHNT, YYREEE (reference sequence). V lost 4 bases, J lost 3 bases, and 11 bases lay in between. This CDR3 comprises 14 residues. The CDR3 region has the DNA TGTGCCAGCAGCGGGGCGCTGGATGGAAACACCATATATTTT. This translates into CASSGALDGNTIYF.

The sample holds a few counts of this clone. The CDR3 loop is CSVVSGFSTEAFF. CDR3 sequence (DNA): TGCAGCGTTGTATCAGGTTTCAGCACTGAAGCTTTCTTT. The chain has TRBV29-1 and TRBJ1-1; D is uncertain. Trimming pared 4 bases from V and 4 bases from J, leaving 13 bases between. CDR1 and CDR2 from the germline V gene are SQVTM and ANQGSEA. The CDR3 covers 13 residues.

The CDR3 is CASSIPRPNYEQYF. The CDR3 DNA sequence: TGTGCCAGTAGTATCCCCAGGCCCAACTACGAGCAGTACTTC. The rearrangement links TRBV19 to TRBJ2-7; D gene ambiguous. This CDR3 contains 14 residues. V was pared by 3 bases and J by 3 bases, with 12 bases between. Germline V gene sequence: CDR1 LNHDA, CDR2 SQIVND (reference sequence).

This rearrangement joins TRBV10-2 to TRBJ2-1; 9 bases match TRBD2. The trim removed 4 bases at V and 4 bases at J, leaving 2 bases unmatched. Per germline, CDR1 WSHSY and CDR2 SAAADI. The CDR3 consists of 14 residues. The CDR3 DNA sequence: TGCGCCAGCAGTGCACTAGCGGGTTACAATGAGCAGTTCTTC. This encodes CASSALAGYNEQFF.

The J gene is TRBJ2-1, the V gene TRBV14; weak D call: TRBD1 (5 bases). The CDR3 is 14 amino acids. The germline V and J ends were trimmed by 5 bases and 3 bases, with 11 bases remaining between them. CDR1 SGHDN and CDR2 FVKESK come from the germline V gene. The CDR3 region has the DNA TGTGCCAGCAGCAAGGCAGGGCTCTACAATGAGCAGTTCTTC. Protein: CASSKAGLYNEQFF.

J is TRBJ1-5 and V is TRBV7-9; 7 positions agree with TRBD1. Germline CDR1 is SEHNR and CDR2 is FQNEAQ (reference sequence). Losses at the gene ends were 5 bases for V and 2 bases for J; bases not matched to a gene: 9. The CDR3 contains 16 residues. The CDR3 DNA reads TGTGCCAGCAGCCAGCGAGACAGGGCTGGCAATCAGCCCCAGCATTTT. Encoded protein: CASSQRDRAGNQPQHF.

As regards this clone: At one end, the junction sequence differs from germline, possibly due to a read error. The rearrangement uses TRBV27 and TRBJ1-2, with D uncertain. The CDR3 is made up of 15 amino acids. The germline V gene has CDR1 MNHEY and CDR2 SMNVEV (reference sequence). The CDR3 DNA follows: TGTGCCGGCAGTTTAAGAGGACCTCGGATGGATGGCTACACCTTC. This translates into CAGSLRGPRMDGYTF.

This clone was seen only a few times. The gene calls are TRBV5-1 and TRBJ2-1; the D gene is possibly TRBD2 (6 bases). This CDR3 has 13 residues. CDR1 is SGHRS, CDR2 YFSETQ, per germline. Trimming shortened V by 4 bases and J by 10 bases, and 15 bases separated the two germline ends. In DNA, the CDR3 is TGCGCCAGCAGCCCCGGGACTCCAAGGGAGCAGTTCTTC. Translation: CASSPGTPREQFF.

The table lists this clone with a few counts. The chain carries TRBV11-2 and TRBJ2-7, with D unclear. Germline V gives CDR1 SGHAT, CDR2 FQNNGV. The CDR3 extends over 13 amino acids. The ends were cut back, 7 bases at V and 6 bases at J, with 16 bases in the middle. CDR3 coding DNA: TGTGCCAGCACTAGGTGGGTTTCAGGCGAGCAGTACTTC. Its protein is CASTRWVSGEQYF.

This clone has only one observation. The V and J genes are TRBV9 and TRBJ2-3; no definite D call. V was shortened by 0 bases and J by 6 bases, with 5 bases between the two germline ends. The V gene's germline CDR1 is SGDLS and CDR2 YYNGEE. The CDR3 runs 12 residues. The CDR3 DNA is TGTGCCAGCAGCGTAGTAGGCGATACGCAGTATTTT. Its protein is CASSVVGDTQYF.

The rearrangement uses TRBV7-2 and TRBJ1-3; no clear D. The germline gives CDR1 SGHTA, CDR2 FQGNSA. V lost 3 bases to trimming and J lost 1 base, with 10 bases between them. The CDR3 is 15 amino acids. The CDR3 loop is CASSFGRRSGNTIYF. CDR3 DNA: TGTGCCAGCAGCTTTGGGCGGAGATCTGGAAACACCATATATTTT.

V is TRBV7-3 and J is TRBJ1-2; D might be TRBD1 (5 bases). CDR3 length: 14 amino acids. Germline CDR1 and CDR2: SGHTA and FQGTGA. Trimming cost V 5 bases and J 8 bases, with 18 bases left between them. The CDR3 nucleotides are TGTGCCAGCAGCACCTCACGACAGTCTGGAGGCTACACCTTC. Protein: CASSTSRQSGGYTF.

This chain uses TRBV19 with TRBJ2-2; D is undetermined. The CDR3 sequence is 15 residues long. V was trimmed by 5 bases and J by 4 bases, leaving 14 bases between them. Germline CDR1 reads LNHDA; CDR2 reads SQIVND (reference sequence). The CDR3 is CASSSRVAPTGELFF. The CDR3 DNA sequence: TGTGCCAGTAGTTCCCGTGTGGCGCCCACCGGGGAGCTGTTTTTT.

The chain employs TRBV5-1 and TRBJ2-1; 9 bases align to TRBD2. Germline V gene lookup returns CDR1 SGHRS and CDR2 YFSETQ. The trim removed 2 bases at V and 0 bases at J, leaving 18 bases unmatched. The CDR3 covers 21 residues. The CDR3 region has the DNA TGCGCCAGCAGCTTTAACCCCGGTGTTAGCGGGGGCTTCAGCTCCTACAATGAGCAGTTCTTC. It encodes CASSFNPGVSGGFSSYNEQFF.

The chain combines TRBV7-2 with TRBJ1-5; a possible D gene is TRBD1 (5 bases). V was cut by 4 bases and J by 5 bases, with 9 bases left in between. Germline V gene data show CDR1 as SGHTA and CDR2 as FQGNSA. This CDR3 spans 13 amino acids. The CDR3 DNA is TGTGCCAGCAGCTCGGAGGGGCATCAGCCCCAGCATTTT. The encoded protein is CASSSEGHQPQHF.

The CDR3 DNA reads TGTGCCAGCAGTGTGCACAGATCCTACGAGCAGTACTTC. Protein: CASSVHRSYEQYF. V usage is TRBV2 and J usage is TRBJ2-7; the D is unclear. CDR3 length: 13 residues. CDR1 and CDR2 from the germline V gene are SNHLY and FYNNEI. Trimming cost V 4 bases and J 1 base, with 8 bases left between them.

This chain links TRBV5-4 with TRBJ2-5, with 11 nucleotides matching TRBD2. J was trimmed by 5 bases and V by 0 bases; bases with no gene match: 9. The CDR3 totals 17 residues. The germline V gene encodes CDR1 SGHNT and CDR2 YYREEE (reference sequence). CDR3 DNA sequence: TGTGCCAGCAGCTTGGCCGGGAGTAGCGGGGGGGCCGAGACCCAGTACTTC. It codes for CASSLAGSSGGAETQYF.

This clone was seen only once. The chain links TRBV9 to TRBJ2-5; D possibly matches TRBD1 or TRBD2 (5 bases each). Germline lookup yields CDR1 SGDLS and CDR2 YYNGEE. V was trimmed by 0 bases and J by 1 base, leaving 7 bases between them. This CDR3 region has 14 residues. This CDR3 is CASSVGGVQETQYF. CDR3 in DNA: TGTGCCAGCAGCGTAGGAGGGGTCCAAGAGACCCAGTACTTC.